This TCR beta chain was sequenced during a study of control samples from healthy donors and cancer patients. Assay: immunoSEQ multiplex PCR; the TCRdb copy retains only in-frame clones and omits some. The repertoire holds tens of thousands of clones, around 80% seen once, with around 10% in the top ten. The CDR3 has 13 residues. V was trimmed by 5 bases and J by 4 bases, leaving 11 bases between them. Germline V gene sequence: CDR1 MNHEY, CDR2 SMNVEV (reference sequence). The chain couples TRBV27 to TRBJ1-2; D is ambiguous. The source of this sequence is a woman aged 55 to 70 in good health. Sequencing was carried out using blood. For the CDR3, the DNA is TGTGCCAGCAGTCCCCCAGCAGGCTATGGCTACACCTTC. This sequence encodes CASSPPAGYGYTF.